These 27 T cell receptor beta chains were all obtained from the same sample, sequenced in a study of T-cell memory formation after mild COVID-19. Using its own MiXCR run on the 5' RACE reads, TCRdb lists one record per CDR3 protein. This sample yields under 700,000 distinct CDR3 sequences, of which approximately 20% are seen a single time; approximately 12% belongs to the top ten. The specimen was PBMCs or a T cell subset sorted from them (not recorded which). The receptors stem from an adult woman who had mild COVID-19 (a few samples of this study predate the infection). Cell type and time point are not known.

In DNA form, the CDR3 reads TGTGCCAGCAGCAAGGACGGACACACCGGGGAGCTGTTTTTT. Residues: CASSKDGHTGELFF. The rearrangement joins TRBV5-6 to TRBJ2-2; D is ambiguous. Per the germline V gene, CDR1 is SGHDT and CDR2 is YYEEEE. CDR3 length: 14 amino acids. V lost 4 bases and J lost 3, with 10 bases in between.

This sequence joins TRBV27 and TRBJ1-1; a possible D gene is TRBD1 (5 bases). V lost 6 bases and J lost 8, with 10 bases in between. The CDR3 extends over 11 amino acids. Looked up from germline, CDR1 is MNHEY and CDR2 is SMNVEV (reference sequence). The CDR3 sequence: CASRYQGEAFF. In nucleotides, the CDR3 is TGTGCCAGCAGATACCAGGGAGAAGCTTTCTTT.

The chain employs TRBV29-1 and TRBJ1-1; possibly TRBD1 for D (5 bases). Trimming took 5 bases from V and 4 from J, leaving 8 bases between them. Germline values: CDR1 SQVTM, CDR2 ANQGSEA. The CDR3 extends over 11 amino acids. The CDR3 sequence: CSVRGVTEAFF. DNA of the CDR3: TGCAGCGTTCGGGGGGTCACTGAAGCTTTCTTT.

The chain recombines TRBV18 with TRBJ2-1, with D tentatively TRBD2 (6 bases). The CDR3 extends over 13 amino acids. Germline V gene sequence: CDR1 KGHSH, CDR2 LQKENI. Between the trimmed V and J ends, which lost 3 bases and 13 bases, there was a span of 16 bases. CDR3 protein: CASSPTTSGLQFF. CDR3 coding DNA: TGTGCCAGCTCACCCACGACGAGCGGGCTACAGTTCTTC. Combining the CDR3 with reference TRBV18 and TRBJ2-1 gives the whole variable domain NAGVMQNPRHLVRRRGQEARLRCSPMKGHSHVYWYRQLPEEGLKFMVYLQKENIIDESGMPKERFSAEFPKEGPSILRIQQVVRGDSAAYFCASSPTTSGLQFFGPGTRLTVL.

This clonotype was counted ten times or more. The V gene is TRBV11-3, the J gene TRBJ2-1, with D perhaps matching TRBD2 (6 bases). CDR1 and CDR2 from the germline V gene are SGHNT and YENEEA. The CDR3 runs to 16 residues. V lost 5 bases and J 2 bases, leaving 16 bases between the germline ends. The CDR3 region is CASSPAGTLPYNEQFF. The CDR3 DNA sequence: TGTGCCAGCAGCCCAGCCGGGACTCTGCCCTACAATGAGCAGTTCTTC.

This chain uses TRBV5-1 with TRBJ2-5, with D possibly matching TRBD1 (5 bases). The CDR3 contains 14 residues. Trimming took off 4 bases at V and 2 bases at J, with 12 bases between the two ends. Germline lookup yields CDR1 SGHRS and CDR2 YFSETQ. CDR3 in amino acids: CASSVDTGQETQYF. The CDR3 DNA reads as TGCGCCAGCAGCGTGGACACAGGACAAGAGACCCAGTACTTC.

The chain couples TRBV12-3 or TRBV12-4 to TRBJ1-6, with TRBD1 as a possible D gene (5 bases). The CDR3 has 13 residues. Trimming took 7 bases from V and 11 from J, leaving 15 bases between them. CDR3 in DNA: TGTGCCAGCAATTTGCGATCAGGGACACCCCTCCACTTT. This gives the protein CASNLRSGTPLHF.

CDR3 sequence reads: CASSQHSGGAETQYF. DNA for the CDR3: TGCGCCAGCAGCCAACATAGCGGGGGGGCGGAGACCCAGTACTTC. The chain employs TRBV4-1 and TRBJ2-5; 11 bases fit TRBD2. The V gene's germline CDR1 is MGHRA and CDR2 YSYEKL. V was clipped by 2 bases and J by 5 bases; unmatched bases: 4. The CDR3 has 15 residues.

In this sample, this clonotype turned up a few times. This chain connects TRBV11-2 to TRBJ2-7, with 8 positions matching TRBD1. V was pared by 4 bases and J by 6 bases, with 11 bases of the junction left unmatched. The CDR3 has 15 residues. In germline, CDR1 is SGHAT, CDR2 FQNNGV. In DNA form, the CDR3 reads TGTGCCAGCAGCTCTTTGACAGGGGAATATCGCGAGCAGTACTTC. Translating gives CASSSLTGEYREQYF.

V usage is TRBV7-3 and J usage is TRBJ2-2; 10 bases are shared with TRBD2. Trimming cost V 2 bases and J 4 bases; bases outside gene matches: 7. Germline CDR1 and CDR2: SGHTA and FQGTGA. This CDR3 spans 17 amino acids. The CDR3 loop is CASSLVRAGGLTGELFF. The CDR3 nucleotides read TGTGCCAGCAGCTTAGTCCGAGCGGGAGGGCTCACCGGGGAGCTGTTTTTT. Based on the CDR3 plus reference TRBV7-3 and TRBJ2-2, the full variable domain is GAGVSQTPSNKVTEKGKYVELRCDPISGHTALYWYRQSLGQGPEFLIYFQGTGAADDSGLPNDRFFAVRPEGSVSTLKIQRTERGDSAVYLCASSLVRAGGLTGELFFGEGSRLTVL.

A few counts support this clonotype. The CDR3 DNA reads TGTGCCTATGGGGGGGCCAAAAACATTCAGTACTTC. Translating gives CAYGGAKNIQYF. This chain joins TRBV5-4 and TRBJ2-4; the D gene is possibly TRBD2 (6 bases). Trimming took off 10 bases at V and 1 base at J, with 9 bases between the two ends. The germline V gene has CDR1 SGHNT and CDR2 YYREEE (reference sequence). The CDR3 has 12 amino acids.

The chain carries TRBV11-2 and TRBJ1-1; tentatively, D is TRBD1 (5 bases). The germline V gene has CDR1 SGHAT and CDR2 FQNNGV. The germline V and J ends were trimmed by 0 bases and 3 bases, with 17 bases remaining between them. This CDR3 comprises 17 residues. The DNA for the CDR3 is TGTGCCAGCAGCTTAGATTTGGGCCGGCGGGGGGACACTGAAGCTTTCTTT. Encoded protein: CASSLDLGRRGDTEAFF.

The J gene is TRBJ1-1, the V gene TRBV12-3 or TRBV12-4; a weak D match, TRBD1 (5 bases). The length of the CDR3 is 15 residues. Trimming removed 2 bases from V and 3 bases from J, with 13 bases in between. The CDR3 DNA is TGTGCCAGCAGTTTATCTCCTTTCAGGGACACTGAAGCTTTCTTT. It encodes CASSLSPFRDTEAFF.

The chain links TRBV29-1 to TRBJ2-1, with D uncertain. The germline V gene has CDR1 SQVTM and CDR2 ANQGSEA. The CDR3 has 14 residues. Trimming cost V 4 bases and J 0 bases, with 10 bases left between them. This chain's CDR3 is CSVGKQSSYNEQFF. The CDR3 DNA reads as TGCAGCGTTGGAAAACAAAGCTCCTACAATGAGCAGTTCTTC.

The genes are TRBV28 and TRBJ2-6; unclear D gene. This CDR3 is 16 amino acids long. Looked up from germline, CDR1 is MDHEN and CDR2 is SYDVKM. V lost 5 bases and J 2 bases, leaving 13 bases between the germline ends. This CDR3 reads CASSTKRVTGANVLTF. CDR3 bases: TGTGCCAGCAGTACAAAAAGGGTAACTGGGGCCAACGTCCTGACTTTC.

J is TRBJ2-1 and V is TRBV27; the match to TRBD1 covers 9 bases. The trim removed 4 bases at V and 1 base at J, leaving 5 bases unmatched. CDR1 is MNHEY, CDR2 SMNVEV, per germline (reference sequence). The CDR3 length is 16 residues. This CDR3 reads CASSSRQGESYNEQFF. The CDR3 nucleotides are TGTGCCAGCAGTTCTCGACAGGGGGAATCCTACAATGAGCAGTTCTTC.

The CDR3 DNA is TGCGCCAGCAGCGGCAGGGGTACTTCCTACGAGCAGTACTTC. Protein sequence: CASSGRGTSYEQYF. The chain combines TRBV5-1 with TRBJ2-7; possible D gene TRBD1, 6 bases. Germline CDR1 reads SGHRS; CDR2 reads YFSETQ. CDR3 length: 14 amino acids. V was clipped by 4 bases and J by 1 base, with 12 bases between them.

This clonotype was counted ten times or more. The chain employs TRBV5-1 and TRBJ2-1, with D possibly being TRBD1 (6 bases). The CDR3 runs to 14 residues. Germline loops: CDR1 SGHRS, CDR2 YFSETQ. Trimming removed 6 bases at V and 0 bases at J, with 10 bases between. The CDR3, as DNA: TGCGCCAGCAACAGGGACACCTCCTACAATGAGCAGTTCTTC. Amino acids: CASNRDTSYNEQFF.

V gene TRBV5-5 combines with J gene TRBJ1-4; D ambiguous. The V and J ends lost 4 bases and 7 bases respectively, with 17 bases between them. The length of the CDR3 is 15 residues. Germline loops: CDR1 SGHKS, CDR2 YYEKEE (reference sequence). The CDR3 bases are TGTGCCAGCAGCGCATACCTTGAGCGGAGTGAAAAACTGTTTTTT. It translates to CASSAYLERSEKLFF. The variable domain in full, with the rest retrieved from reference TRBV5-5 and TRBJ1-4, is DAGVTQSPTHLIKTRGQQVTLRCSPISGHKSVSWYQQVLGQGPQFIFQYYEKEERGRGNFPDRFSARQFPNYSSELNVNALLLGDSALYLCASSAYLERSEKLFFGSGTQLSVL.

The chain has TRBV6-5 and TRBJ2-3, with D perhaps TRBD2 (6 bases). There are 14 residues in the CDR3. Trimming took 8 bases from V and 2 from J, leaving 14 bases between them. Germline CDR1 MNHEY, CDR2 SVGAGI. Written as DNA, the CDR3 is TGTGCCAGCTGCCCGGGACTTTCCACAGATACGCAGTATTTT. It is translated as CASCPGLSTDTQYF.

This clonotype was recorded a few times. The V gene is TRBV6-6, the J gene TRBJ1-3, with D perhaps TRBD1 (5 bases). The germline gives CDR1 MNHNY, CDR2 SVGAGI (reference sequence). CDR3 size: 15 residues. Trimming left V 0 bases short and J 1 base short, with 7 bases between. CDR3 in amino acids: CASSYSTGSGNTIYF. CDR3 DNA: TGTGCCAGCAGTTACTCCACAGGTTCTGGAAACACCATATATTTT.

This rearrangement joins TRBV7-6 to TRBJ1-1; D is ambiguous. Germline loops: CDR1 SGHVS, CDR2 FNYEAQ. V was cut by 0 bases and J by 1 base, with 9 bases left in between. The CDR3 spans 15 residues. CDR3 bases: TGTGCCAGCAGCTTAGCTGCGACACCGAACACTGAAGCTTTCTTT. Protein product: CASSLAATPNTEAFF.

The rearrangement joins TRBV29-1 to TRBJ1-1; D is possibly TRBD1 (5 bases). With 4 bases removed from V and 9 bases from J, the gap between germline ends came to 12 bases. This CDR3 region has 11 residues. The germline V gene encodes CDR1 SQVTM and CDR2 ANQGSEA. The CDR3 DNA is TGCAGCGTTGTTGGGGGATTCAAAGCTTTCTTT. This translates into CSVVGGFKAFF.

Only a few counts were recorded for this clonotype. The V call is TRBV6-2 or TRBV6-3, the J call TRBJ2-4; 9 bases map to TRBD1. Germline V gene sequence: CDR1 MNHEY, CDR2 SVGEGT. V gave up 2 bases and J gave up 13 bases; unmatched junction bases: 3. The CDR3 runs to 12 residues. The CDR3 sequence is CASSYPDRGQYF. The CDR3 region has the DNA TGTGCCAGCAGTTACCCAGACAGGGGGCAGTACTTC.

This clonotype was counted a few times. The chain is built from TRBV12-3 or TRBV12-4 and TRBJ2-7, with D perhaps matching TRBD2 (5 bases). V lost 6 bases, J lost 3 bases, and 18 bases lay in between. This CDR3 contains 15 residues. The CDR3 is CASSPRTLRDYEQYF. CDR3 in DNA: TGTGCCAGCAGCCCTAGGACCCTTCGGGACTACGAGCAGTACTTC.

This clonotype was observed a handful of times. The chain uses TRBV3-1 and TRBJ2-1, with D uncertain. The ends were cut back, 2 bases at V and 7 bases at J, with 15 bases in the middle. CDR1 is LGHDT and CDR2 is YNNKEL in the germline V gene (reference sequence). This CDR3 contains 15 residues. This CDR3 is CASSQRLASRNEQFF. The DNA of the CDR3 is TGTGCCAGCAGCCAAAGGCTCGCCAGCCGGAATGAGCAGTTCTTC.

This clonotype was counted only a few times. The V and J genes are TRBV6-5 and TRBJ2-5; D is undetermined. The CDR3 has 14 residues. Germline V gives CDR1 MNHEY, CDR2 SVGAGI. V lost 0 bases, J lost 1 base, and 6 bases lay in between. The CDR3 here is CASSYSIGQETQYF. In DNA form, the CDR3 reads TGTGCCAGCAGTTACTCCATAGGCCAAGAGACCCAGTACTTC.